A selection of T cell receptor beta chains follows, all from one sample in a study of T cell changes during pregnancy in multiple sclerosis. The table came from immunoSEQ multiplex PCR; TCRdb's copy has only in-frame clones and leaves some out. The data show tens of thousands of clones, about 90% seen once. The sample here was peripheral blood, taken after pregnancy. Receptors were obtained from a female donor in good health, enrolled as a control in a pregnancy study. Both conserved end residues are part of each CDR3. The D gene is left open where the match is weak. Some rows mark clone size as missing; the rest say once, few, many or name a class of expanded clone.

DNA: TGTGCCTGGAGTCCCCTAGCGGGAGTTTATAATGAGCAGTTCTTC
CDR3: CAWSPLAGVYNEQFF
size: -
D: TRBD2
length: 15
J: TRBJ2-1
V: TRBV30

DNA: TGTGCCAGTACCATTACAGGGAACACAGATACGCAGTATTTT
CDR3: CASTITGNTDTQYF
size: once
D: -
length: 14
J: TRBJ2-3
V: TRBV19

DNA: TGTGCCAGCAGTCGTGGGGCGTACGAGCAGTACTTC
CDR3: CASSRGAYEQYF
size: once
D: -
length: 12
J: TRBJ2-7
V: TRBV27

DNA: TGTGCCACCAGCAGAGACCGACAGGGAGCTAATGAAAAACTGTTTTTT
CDR3: CATSRDRQGANEKLFF
size: -
D: TRBD1
length: 16
J: TRBJ1-4
V: TRBV15

DNA: TGTGCCAGCAGCTTAGGTACTAGCGGGAGAGCAGATACGCAGTATTTT
CDR3: CASSLGTSGRADTQYF
size: -
D: TRBD2
length: 16
J: TRBJ2-3
V: TRBV7-6

DNA: TGTGCCAGCCGGGGGGTGGGAACCGGCTATGGCTACACCTTC
CDR3: CASRGVGTGYGYTF
size: -
D: -
length: 14
J: TRBJ1-2
V: TRBV27

DNA: TGCGCCAGCAGCCAAGATCCGGGAGGGAGAGGGGGCGAGCAGTACTTC
CDR3: CASSQDPGGRGGEQYF
size: -
D: TRBD2
length: 16
J: TRBJ2-7
V: TRBV4-3

DNA: TGTGCCAGCAACACAGGGGTCTCAACTGAAGCTTTCTTT
CDR3: CASNTGVSTEAFF
size: few
D: TRBD1
length: 13
J: TRBJ1-1
V: TRBV6-1

DNA: TGTGCCAGCAGTCCACAGGGTCTAGGGGAGCTGTTTTTT
CDR3: CASSPQGLGELFF
size: -
D: -
length: 13
J: TRBJ2-2
V: TRBV2

DNA: TGCGCCAGCAGCTTGACTAGCGGAGATACGCAGTATTTT
CDR3: CASSLTSGDTQYF
size: -
D: TRBD2
length: 13
J: TRBJ2-3
V: TRBV5-1

DNA: TGCGCCAGCAGCCAAGTCGTCGGCTACGAGCAGTACTTC
CDR3: CASSQVVGYEQYF
size: -
D: -
length: 13
J: TRBJ2-7
V: TRBV4-3